A selection of T cell receptor beta chains follows, all from one sample in a study of OX40 agonist ivuxolimab in advanced cancers. Only in-frame clones appear in the TCRdb table, and some are missing; sequencing was by immunoSEQ multiplex PCR. Of fewer than 85,000 clones in the sample, more than 70% were seen once. The material sequenced was CD4+ or CD8+ T cells sorted from blood, taken in a trial of the OX40 agonist ivuxolimab. The receptors derive from an adult with an advanced solid tumor such as melanoma, head and neck, liver or kidney cancer. The CDR3 runs from the conserved cysteine through the conserved F or W. D genes are given only for firm matches. Size tells how often a clone was seen (once, few, many) or the class of an expanded clone, and some rows leave it out.

V	J	D	size	CDR3	DNA
TRBV7-2	TRBJ2-1	TRBD1	.	CASSRGQGSYNEQFF	TGTGCCAGCAGCCGAGGACAGGGCTCCTACAATGAGCAGTTCTTC
TRBV28	TRBJ1-3	.	.	CASSLWGADGNTIYF	TGTGCCAGCAGTTTATGGGGGGCAGATGGAAACACCATATATTTT
TRBV6-1	TRBJ2-2	TRBD1	.	CASRSPGQGAGELFF	TGTGCCAGCAGATCACCGGGACAGGGGGCCGGGGAGCTGTTTTTT
TRBV11-2	TRBJ1-3	.	.	CASSLGLGSGNTIYF	TGTGCCAGCAGCTTGGGACTAGGTTCTGGAAACACCATATATTTT
TRBV30	TRBJ2-7	.	.	CAWSVGAYEQYF	TGTGCCTGGAGTGTAGGGGCCTACGAGCAGTACTTC
TRBV4-2	TRBJ2-2	.	.	CASSPGDNTGELFF	TGTGCCAGCAGCCCGGGGGATAACACCGGGGAGCTGTTTTTT
TRBV19	TRBJ1-1	.	once	CATDRRGGTEAFF	TGTGCCACCGACCGACGCGGGGGCACTGAAGCTTTCTTT
TRBV11-3	TRBJ2-4	.	once	CASSLAAGMTKNIQYF	TGTGCCAGCAGCTTAGCAGCAGGCATGACCAAAAACATTCAGTACTTC
TRBV6-1	TRBJ1-5	.	few	CASSAVGLSNQPQHF	TGTGCCAGCAGTGCGGTGGGTCTTAGCAATCAGCCCCAGCATTTT
TRBV4-1	TRBJ2-4	.	once	CASSSGPGNIQYF	TGCGCCAGCAGCTCGGGACCCGGAAACATTCAGTACTTC
TRBV5-8	TRBJ2-1	.	.	CASSPGTRGNDEQFF	TGTGCCAGCAGCCCCGGGACGAGGGGAAACGATGAGCAGTTCTTC
TRBV5-6	TRBJ2-7	TRBD1	.	CASSLGTGKLEQYF	TGTGCCAGCAGCTTGGGGACAGGGAAACTCGAGCAGTACTTC
TRBV18	TRBJ1-1	TRBD1	.	CASSTLQGATEAFF	TGTGCCAGCTCGACTTTACAGGGGGCCACTGAAGCTTTCTTT
TRBV10-3	TRBJ2-7	TRBD2	.	CAISVGGGSSYEQYF	TGTGCCATCAGTGTTGGCGGGGGGAGCTCCTACGAGCAGTACTTC
TRBV5-8	TRBJ2-7	.	few	CASSSSGLVRPEQYF	TGTGCCAGCAGCTCCTCCGGACTGGTCCGGCCCGAGCAGTACTTC
TRBV27	TRBJ2-6	TRBD1	.	CASSYGTGGARGANVLTF	TGTGCCAGCAGTTACGGGACAGGGGGCGCTAGGGGGGCCAACGTCCTGACTTTC
TRBV15	TRBJ1-2	.	.	CATSRAPRDGYTF	TGTGCCACCAGCAGAGCACCCCGGGATGGCTACACCTTC
TRBV29-1	TRBJ2-1	.	.	CSVENPGTGGEQFF	TGCAGCGTTGAAAACCCCGGGACCGGGGGTGAGCAGTTCTTC
TRBV11-2	TRBJ1-2	.	.	CASSLSQEGYGYTF	TGTGCCAGCAGCTTATCCCAGGAGGGCTATGGCTACACCTTC
TRBV6-6	TRBJ1-4	TRBD1	.	CASSPDRTPAGEKLFF	TGTGCCAGCAGTCCGGACAGGACACCGGCAGGGGAAAAACTGTTTTTT
TRBV11-3	TRBJ2-7	.	.	CASSPAATQYEQYF	TGTGCCAGCAGCCCAGCCGCAACTCAATACGAGCAGTACTTC
TRBV7-9	TRBJ1-5	.	.	CASSLDISNQPQHF	TGTGCCAGCAGCTTAGACATTAGCAATCAGCCCCAGCATTTT
TRBV7-9	TRBJ1-2	.	.	CATDRGDYGYTF	TGTGCCACGGACCGCGGGGACTATGGCTACACCTTC